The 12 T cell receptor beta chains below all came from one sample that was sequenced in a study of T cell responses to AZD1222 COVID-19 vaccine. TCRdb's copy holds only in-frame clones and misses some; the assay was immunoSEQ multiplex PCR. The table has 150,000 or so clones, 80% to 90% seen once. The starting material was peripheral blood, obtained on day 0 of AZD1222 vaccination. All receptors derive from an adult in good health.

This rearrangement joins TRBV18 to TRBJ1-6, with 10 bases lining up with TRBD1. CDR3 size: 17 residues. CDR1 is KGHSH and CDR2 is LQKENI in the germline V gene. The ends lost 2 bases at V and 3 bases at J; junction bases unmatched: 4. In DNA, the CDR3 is TGTGCCAGCTCACCAGAAGGACAGGGGGGCTATAATTCACCCCTCCACTTT. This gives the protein CASSPEGQGGYNSPLHF.

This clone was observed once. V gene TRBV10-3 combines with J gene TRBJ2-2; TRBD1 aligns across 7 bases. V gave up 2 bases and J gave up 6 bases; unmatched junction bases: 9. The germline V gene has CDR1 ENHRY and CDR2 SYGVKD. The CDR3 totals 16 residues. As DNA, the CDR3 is TGTGCCATCAGTGAGATCAACAGGGGTGGCTCCGGGGAGCTGTTTTTT. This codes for CAISEINRGGSGELFF.

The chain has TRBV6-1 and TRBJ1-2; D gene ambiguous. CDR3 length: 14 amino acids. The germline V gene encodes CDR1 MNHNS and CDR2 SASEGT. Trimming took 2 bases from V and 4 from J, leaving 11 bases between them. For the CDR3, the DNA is TGTGCCAGCAGTGAATACAAGGGAGGCTATGGCTACACCTTC. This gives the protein CASSEYKGGYGYTF.

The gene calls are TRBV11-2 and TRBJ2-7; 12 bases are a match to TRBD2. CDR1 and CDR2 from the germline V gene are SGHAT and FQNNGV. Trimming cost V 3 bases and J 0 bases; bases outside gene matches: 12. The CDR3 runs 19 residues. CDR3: CASSFRSLGTSGSSYEQYF. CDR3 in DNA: TGTGCCAGCAGCTTCCGATCCCTCGGGACTAGCGGGTCCTCCTACGAGCAGTACTTC.

The CDR3 is CASSRRDSRETQYF. For the CDR3, the DNA is TGTGCCAGCAGCCGCCGGGACAGTCGAGAGACCCAGTACTTC. V is TRBV7-9 and J is TRBJ2-5; the match to TRBD1 covers 7 bases. With V trimmed by 5 bases and J by 4 bases, 7 bases remained unmatched. Germline CDR1 and CDR2: SEHNR and FQNEAQ (reference sequence). The CDR3 totals 14 residues. The full variable domain, in which reference TRBV7-9 and TRBJ2-5 provide the parts outside the CDR3, is DTGVSQNPRHKITKRGQNVTFRCDPISEHNRLYWYRQTLGQGPEFLTYFQNEAQLEKSRLLSDRFSAERPKGSFSTLEIQRTEQGDSAMYLCASSRRDSRETQYFGPGTRLLVL.

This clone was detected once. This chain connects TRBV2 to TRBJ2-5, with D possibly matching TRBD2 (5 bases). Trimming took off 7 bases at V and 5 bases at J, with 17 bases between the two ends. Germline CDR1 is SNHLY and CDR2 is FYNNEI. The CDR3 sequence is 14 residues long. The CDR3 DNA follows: TGTGCCAGCACCCAAATGGACTCTGGGGAGACCCAGTACTTC. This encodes CASTQMDSGETQYF.

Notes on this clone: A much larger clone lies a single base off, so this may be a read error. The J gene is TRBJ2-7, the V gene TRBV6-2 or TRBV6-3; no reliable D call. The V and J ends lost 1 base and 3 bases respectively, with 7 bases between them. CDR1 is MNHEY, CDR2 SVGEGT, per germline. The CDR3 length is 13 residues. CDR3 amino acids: CASSYLRGYEQYF. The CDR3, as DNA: TGTGCCAGCAGTTACTTGAGAGGCTACGAGCAGTACTTC.

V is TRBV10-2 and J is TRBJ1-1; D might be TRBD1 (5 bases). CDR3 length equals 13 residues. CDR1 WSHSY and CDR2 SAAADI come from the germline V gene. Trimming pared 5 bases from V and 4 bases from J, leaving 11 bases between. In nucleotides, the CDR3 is TGCGCCAGCAGTTACCTAGACAGCACTGAAGCTTTCTTT. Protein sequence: CASSYLDSTEAFF.

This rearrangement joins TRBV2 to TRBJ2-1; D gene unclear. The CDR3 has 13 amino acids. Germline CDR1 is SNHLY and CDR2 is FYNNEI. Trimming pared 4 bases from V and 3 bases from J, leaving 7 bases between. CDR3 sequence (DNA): TGTGCCAGCAGTGGGAGCAGCTACAATGAGCAGTTCTTC. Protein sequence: CASSGSSYNEQFF.

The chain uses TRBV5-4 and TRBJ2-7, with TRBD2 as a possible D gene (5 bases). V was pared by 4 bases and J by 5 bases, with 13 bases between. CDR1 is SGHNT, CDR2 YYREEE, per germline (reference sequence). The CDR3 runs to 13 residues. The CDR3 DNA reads TGTGCCAGCAGCCCTACGCCTAGCAACGAGCAGTACTTC. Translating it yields CASSPTPSNEQYF. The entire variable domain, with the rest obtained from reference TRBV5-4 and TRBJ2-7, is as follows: ETGVTQSPTHLIKTRGQQVTLRCSSQSGHNTVSWYQQALGQGPQFIFQYYREEENGRGNFPPRFSGLQFPNYSSELNVNALELDDSALYLCASSPTPSNEQYFGPGTRLTVT.

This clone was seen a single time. The CDR3, as DNA: TGTGCCATCAGTGGAGTAGGGGGAAACACCATATATTTT. This gives the protein CAISGVGGNTIYF. The chain is built from TRBV10-3 and TRBJ1-3, with D unclear. Per germline, CDR1 ENHRY and CDR2 SYGVKD. Trimming left V 4 bases short and J 4 bases short, with 8 bases between. This CDR3 region has 13 residues.

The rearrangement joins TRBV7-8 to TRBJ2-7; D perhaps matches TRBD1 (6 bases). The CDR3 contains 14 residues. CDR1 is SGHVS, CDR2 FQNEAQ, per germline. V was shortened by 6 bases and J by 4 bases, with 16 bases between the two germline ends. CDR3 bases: TGTGCCAGCAGTGTCAGGGGATTTGGGTACGAGCAGTACTTC. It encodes CASSVRGFGYEQYF.